This T cell receptor beta chain emerged from a study of Graves' ophthalmopathy and Graves' hyperthyroidism. Study results and caveats: Ophthalmopathy could be told apart from stable hyperthyroidism by a 13-signature model (approximately 90% sensitivity, roughly 80% specificity).

TCR beta CDR3 amplification used RNA transcripts. First-round RT-PCR relied on HTBI primers, and a second-round multiplex PCR came next. TCRdb called the multiplex PCR reads again in MiXCR, with one record for every CDR3 protein. The sample has around 1.1 million distinct CDR3 sequences; about two fifths are singletons. This clonotype was seen many times. Antigen unknown. The sequence was obtained from an adult man with Graves' hyperthyroidism. Sequencing input: peripheral blood or thyroid tissue (not recorded which).

As DNA, the CDR3 is TGCAGCGGATCAGGGGGGCTCAACTATGGCTACACCTTC. This sequence encodes CSGSGGLNYGYTF. The chain carries TRBV29-1 and TRBJ1-2; TRBD1 matches 7 bases. This CDR3 spans 13 amino acids. With V trimmed by 7 bases and J by 2 bases, 7 bases remained unmatched. Germline values: CDR1 SQVTM, CDR2 ANQGSEA.